This T cell receptor beta chain is from a study of cytomegalovirus exposure and HLA in healthy donors (dated by TCRdb to about 2017). At the level of the whole study: In an earlier analysis of roughly 500 of the donors, 250 to 350 Gb of sequence data and 117 million unique TCR beta sequences from approximately 180 million T cells were reported. An early release that covered 640 HLA-typed donors contained about 300 gigabases of sequencing data and tens of millions of unique TCR sequences. The genetic ancestry cluster associated with self-reported Caucasian donors included approximately 85% of the 398 genotyped donors. The study aimed to test whether cataloging public T cell receptors could reveal signatures of past pathogen exposure. The study used immunosequencing to profile the T cell repertoires of approximately 650 subjects and linked those repertoires to cytomegalovirus serostatus. In addition to the first cohort of around 670 subjects, a separate validation cohort of approximately 130 different subjects was used. To predict cytomegalovirus infection status, the study brought together high-throughput TCR immunosequencing, statistical association of individual TCRs with disease status, and machine learning. In a later analysis, previously published TCR beta repertoires from 550 to 750 donors were re-analyzed and high-resolution HLA genotyping was added so that TCR occurrence patterns could be studied. Rather than drawing on any new phenotypic data, the later analysis identified candidate immune exposures from TCR beta sequences and the way those sequences occurred across donors. An earlier analysis of a few hundred of the donors applied high-throughput TCR beta sequencing to assess whether each TCR beta V gene segment acted as functional or pseudogenic. Alongside the repertoire data, information on donor age, sex, ethnicity and CMV serostatus was compiled. Genome-wide SNP genotypes for about 65% of the 666 donors were used in a later genetic analysis, which treated that subset as a discovery cohort. All discovery cohort repertoires had been generated using a single sequencing platform. Both class I and class II loci were covered by HLA typing, at four-digit resolution. The number of typed donors differed by locus: about 620-640 for A, B, C, DRB1 and DQB1; some 500 for DQA1; approximately 600 for DPA1; and 400 to 480 for DPB1. Roughly five DR-DQ haplotypes were handled as single units for association and clustering because linkage in the cohort was strong. Across roughly 420 genotyped donors of the cohort, an average of about 240,000 unique TCR beta nucleotide sequences per donor were sequenced, and around 19% of those sequences were non-productive.

As encoded in the germline V gene, CDR1 is MNHNS while CDR2 is SASEGT. The CDR3 has 15 amino acids, counting the end cysteine and phenylalanine. Only CDR3 DNA is held: 45 bases, read in frame from base 1. V was cut back by 6 bases and J by 1 base, leaving a gap of 13 bases between them. In total, fewer than 750 healthy bone marrow donors made up the cohort. All cohort members were sampled while nominally healthy, although unrecorded immune exposures were likely present. The donor tested CMV seronegative, placing the donor among the roughly 350 seronegative members of the cohort. Each donor provided a peripheral blood sample, and peripheral blood mononuclear cells were used for TCR beta sequencing. Genomic DNA extraction from the blood cell samples was performed with the Qiagen DNeasy Blood Extraction Kit. Results the study describes overall, beyond this receptor: Broadly in line with IMGT annotations, most TCR beta V segments showed up in productive rearrangements about 87% or about 30% of the time in an earlier analysis of under 700 of the donors. A later genetic analysis reported fewer N-insertions in productive TCRs among donors in an Asian-associated ancestry cluster than the roughly 640-donor mean. When HLA alleles, especially DR and DQ, strongly co-occurred, TCR associations were difficult to assign to individual alleles. Presence/absence analyses assumed roughly uniform sequencing depth across donors, an assumption that may not hold. Specific HLA alleles were associated with 15,000 to 20,000 TCR beta sequences at a false discovery rate of 0.05 in a later analysis. Most TCR sequences were observed very rarely across donors, whereas some public TCRs were present in many individuals. A further reported finding was that TCR beta sequences accurately predicted the HLA-A and HLA-B alleles for most subjects in the first cohort. It was suggested by the authors that the approach could potentially be generalized to other disease states and immunological phenotypes. Cytomegalovirus status was reported to be diagnosed by the classifier with high specificity and sensitivity in both the original and validation cohorts. HLA typing was unavailable for some donors at each locus, so association tests used only the typed subset. Compared with equally common non-associated chains, HLA-associated TCR beta chains in a later analysis were more clonally expanded and had lower generation probabilities. Because counts were too low, more than 15 rarely observed V segments, including chromosome 9 orphons, were left out of the earlier analysis of about 500 of the donors. According to a later analysis, parvovirus B19, influenza, CMV and Epstein-Barr virus appeared linked to several top co-occurrence clusters. The study gave a list of 150 to 200 TCR beta chains associated with cytomegalovirus. Some IMGT-functional V segments, including TRBV6-2 and TRBV6-3, could not be told apart with the 87-base-pair reads, so those segments were excluded. Most CMV-associated TCR beta chains appeared to be HLA-restricted in a later analysis, and the HLA associations seemed to be driven largely by CMV exposure. A later genetic analysis associated a missense DCLRE1C variant with V-gene and J-gene trimming of TCR beta chains, and an independent cohort replicated the association. In a later analysis, the rate of TCR association differed among HLA loci, with DRB1 alleles having the most associated TCRs and HLA-C alleles having the fewest. CMV serostatus was the only immune exposure information available for the cohort. A cluster of highly shared sequence variants was judged likely to represent a technical artifact of the sequencing pipeline. In vitro tests confirmed that three of the cytomegalovirus-associated TCR beta chains recognize cytomegalovirus antigens. Linkage disequilibrium might explain the correlated functional status among segregating V segments, but an unknown experimental factor could not be excluded. The cohort was sequenced for TCR beta chains only, and without alpha or paired-chain data the features that could be detected were limited.

A remark on this clone: There is no known antigen for this receptor. Base quality data are lacking; no much larger clone is found one base away.

Receptor libraries were prepared by the immunoSEQ multiplex PCR assay. A mixture of 60 forward primers for TCR Vbeta segments and 13 reverse primers for TCR Jbeta segments was used in the multiplex PCR. A multiplex PCR assay on genomic DNA amplified the CDR3 region of rearranged TCR beta genes. On the Illumina HiSeq System, the amplified TCR beta libraries were sequenced as 87-base-pair reads. The authors processed their data as follows. A later analysis tallied roughly 76 million unique TCR beta chains across the 666 repertoires, and about 10 million of those chains were shared by two or more donors. Raw reads were error-corrected and collapsed into unique sequences by a nearest-neighbor algorithm in which closely related sequences were merged to remove PCR and sequencing errors. V, D and J gene segments were assigned by aligning CDR3 sequences to IMGT reference sequences. Each retained sequence needed at least a six-nucleotide match to both a V gene segment and a J gene segment. Rearrangements were called productive when the CDR3 lacked stop codons and stayed in frame with V and J; all others were non-productive. CDR3 was defined by IMGT convention, running from the second conserved V-encoded cysteine to the conserved J-encoded phenylalanine. The earlier analysis of about 610 of the donors excluded sequences that lacked an unambiguous match to a single V gene segment. In an earlier analysis of approximately 590 of the donors, V segments were called functional above 56.7% productive rearrangements and were called segregating when the between-donor standard deviation exceeded 5%. A statistical classification framework was developed to diagnose cytomegalovirus status using the catalog of TCR beta chain sequences. In a later analysis, V and J genes were assigned by comparing TCR nucleotide sequences against IMGT/GENE-DB human TR gene sequences. In a later analysis, CDR3 sequences and most-parsimonious VDJ recombination scenarios were assigned using the TCRdist pipeline. In a later analysis, each TCR beta chain was defined by its CDR3 amino acid sequence together with its V-gene family, and reads without a unique V-gene family were excluded. As a way to deal with suspected cross-contamination and a sequencing artifact, a later analysis dropped 592 nucleotide sequences that were highly shared and had low generation probability. For each public chain, a later analysis derived a clonal expansion index from normalized ranks of inferred template counts within each repertoire. Generation probabilities in a later analysis came from a VDJ recombination model fitted to out-of-frame rearrangements, and those results were checked against IGoR. Hypergeometric tests were used in a later analysis to score TCR-TCR, TCR-HLA and TCR-CMV co-occurrence, with a repertoire-size bias correction applied to the TCR pairs. In a later analysis, false discovery rates were estimated by permuting HLA or CMV assignments 20 times. In a later analysis, co-occurring TCRs were grouped with DBSCAN, and TCRdist sequence similarity was added when clustering was performed within HLA-allele-positive subsets. Repertoires with fewer than 30,000 or more than 120,000 public chains, plus five repertoires with anomalous nucleotide sharing, were excluded from co-occurrence clustering. The immuneACCESS repertoire file appears here via TCRdb, limited to in-frame rearrangements. These files lack a portion of the clones; in checked studies, under half of the deficit traces to unresolved V genes, and the cause of the others is not known. The V and J calls and clone size are taken from that table; D and trimming were inferred from the DNA. Within this sample are about 110,000 clones, with more than 75% of them counted one time only. The top ten hold 1.5% to 2% of the sample.

The sequence links TRBV6-1 to TRBJ1-5, with the D gene uncertain. The receptor was isolated from a man aged 35 to 55 in good health and CMV-seronegative. The sequencing input was PBMCs. This receptor carries the CDR3 CASRELRTSNQPQHF. In nucleotide form, the sequence is TGTGCCAGCAGGGAACTTAGAACGAGCAATCAGCCCCAGCATTTT.